This TCR beta chain was documented in a study of blood T cells in healthy people across ages. CDR3 length: 13 residues. CDR1 is MGHRA and CDR2 is YSYEKL in the germline V gene. V shed 4 bases and J shed 11 bases, with 17 bases lying between them. Using a J-beta primer mix together with a sample-barcoded 5' primer, a second PCR was run for roughly 7 to 12 cycles. One entry per CDR3 protein results from TCRdb running MiXCR on the 5' RACE reads. The sample lists 550,000 to 650,000 distinct CDR3 sequences, approximately 30% occurring once. The rearrangement joins TRBV4-1 to TRBJ1-1; D unclear. Source material: blood. This clonotype originated in a woman over 75 in good health. Here the CDR3 reads CASSLDTSPRAFF. In DNA, the CDR3 is TGCGCCAGCAGCCTCGACACCTCCCCACGGGCTTTCTTT.